This entry concerns a single TCR beta chain. Its antigen is as yet unknown. In germline, CDR1 is SNHLY, CDR2 FYNNEI. Trimming left V 6 bases short and J 3 bases short, with 11 bases between. The CDR3 is 13 amino acids. Anti-CD3/anti-CD28 beads served as a nonspecific positive control stimulus. Sorting of responding CD4+ T cells relied on upregulated CD40 ligand together with CD69. An approximately 20-hour stimulation of CD8-depleted PBMCs used anti-CD28/CD49d costimulation, CD40-blocking antibody and enfuvirtide. This sample was included in a study of persistence of HIV-infected CD4 T cells. This was the immunoSEQ version 4 assay in survey mode. Assay used: immunoSEQ multiplex PCR; TCRdb lists only in-frame clones, some missing. The table records 40,000 to 55,000 clones, around 90% of them present only once.

The receptor was isolated from an adult woman with HIV who was CMV-seropositive. V gene TRBV2 combines with J gene TRBJ1-2; D perhaps matches TRBD1 (6 bases). The source material was CD4+ T cells sorted from PBMCs after approximately 19-hour stimulation, sampled from a patient who received antiretroviral therapy. The CDR3 spells CASSSQGYYGYTF. DNA of the CDR3: TGTGCCAGCAGCTCACAGGGATACTATGGCTACACCTTC.